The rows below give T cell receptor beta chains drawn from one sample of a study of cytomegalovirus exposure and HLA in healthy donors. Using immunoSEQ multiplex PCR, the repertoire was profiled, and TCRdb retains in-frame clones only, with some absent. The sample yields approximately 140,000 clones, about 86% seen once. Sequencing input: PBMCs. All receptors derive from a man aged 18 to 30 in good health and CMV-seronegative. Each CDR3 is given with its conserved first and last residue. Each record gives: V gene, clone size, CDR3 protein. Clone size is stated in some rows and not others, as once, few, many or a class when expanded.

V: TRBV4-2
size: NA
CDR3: CASSQGGTGKSTEAFF

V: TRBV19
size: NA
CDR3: CASGDRGFLNQDPYEQYF

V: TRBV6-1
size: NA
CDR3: CASSEEGLGNQPQHF

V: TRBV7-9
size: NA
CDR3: CASSLAREYEQYF

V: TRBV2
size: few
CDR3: CASRETRGGTKNIQYF

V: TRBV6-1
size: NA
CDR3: CASRVRGGRETQYF

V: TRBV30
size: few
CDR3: CAWSEVGGTQYF

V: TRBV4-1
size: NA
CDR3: CASSQGSGDSNYGYTF

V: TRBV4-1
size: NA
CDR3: CASSTRQGLDSGNTIYF

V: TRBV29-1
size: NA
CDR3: CSVVRGGAYNEQFF

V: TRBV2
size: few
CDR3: CASRVEGTRNIQYF

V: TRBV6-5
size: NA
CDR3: CASRSTGSNQPQHF

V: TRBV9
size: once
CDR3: CASSPLERGELFF

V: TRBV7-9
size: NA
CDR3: CSSSQSSYEQYF

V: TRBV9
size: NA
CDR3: CASSFRDRRRDTEAFF

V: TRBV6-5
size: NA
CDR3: CASRPADRDLGEQYF

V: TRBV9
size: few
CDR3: CASSVGTGVYEQYF

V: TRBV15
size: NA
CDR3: CATSRGGTRDRGARELFF

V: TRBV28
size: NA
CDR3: CASSYSGGRALEQYF

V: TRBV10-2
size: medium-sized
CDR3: CASSSEPSSYNEQFF

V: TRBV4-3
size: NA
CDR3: CASSQNPFGRGRETQYF

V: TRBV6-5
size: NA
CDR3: CASSYSKAFINYGYTF

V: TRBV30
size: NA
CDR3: CAWSVRFSGANTEAFF

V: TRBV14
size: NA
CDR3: CASSRIFEGSYNEQFF

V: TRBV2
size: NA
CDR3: CASSSLAGGYEQYF

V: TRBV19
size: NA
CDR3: CASTQPGQGNTEAFF

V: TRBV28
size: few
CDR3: CASKDWGVGVSQETQYF

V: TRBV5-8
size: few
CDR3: CASSAGGQNSPLHF

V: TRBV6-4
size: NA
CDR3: CASSERGGSGANVLTF

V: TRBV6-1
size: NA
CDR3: CASSELANNEQFF

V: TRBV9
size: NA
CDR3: CASSPNTDTQYF

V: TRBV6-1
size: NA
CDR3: CAGQGRDNQPQHF

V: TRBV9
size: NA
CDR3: CASSVVDSEAFF

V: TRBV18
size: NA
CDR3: CASSPGTGSRTGELFF

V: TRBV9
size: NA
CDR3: CASSLQDTEAFF

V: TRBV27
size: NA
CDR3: CASSFSQGVSPLHF

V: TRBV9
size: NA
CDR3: CASSSRIGQNLRMNTEAFF

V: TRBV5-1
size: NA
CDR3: CASSSTGVGDNSPLHF

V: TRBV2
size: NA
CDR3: CATRRRRGVGWTDTQYF

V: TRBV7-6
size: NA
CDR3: CASSSGGIGTEAFF

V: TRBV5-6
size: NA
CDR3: CASSSQGRETQYF

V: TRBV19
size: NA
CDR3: CASSIDNTEAFF

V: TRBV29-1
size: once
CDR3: CSVVRFEAFF

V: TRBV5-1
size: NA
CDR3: CASSHDRGNEKLFF

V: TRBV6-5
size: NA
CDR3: CASSTTGARYNEQFF

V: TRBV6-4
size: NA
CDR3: CASSGGPSTDTQYF

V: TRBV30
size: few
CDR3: CAWSVYERTNEKLFF

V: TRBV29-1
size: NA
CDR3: CSVRWNTEAFF

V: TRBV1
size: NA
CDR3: CTSSHKTQRDSPLHF

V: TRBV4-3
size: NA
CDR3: CASSQQPGQGNSPLHF

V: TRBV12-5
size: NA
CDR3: CASVKTGVRSYEQYF

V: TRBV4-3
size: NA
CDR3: CASSQDPGVQETQYF

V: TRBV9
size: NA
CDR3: CASSVVDRAGSSYNEQFF